Shown below are 13 T cell receptor beta chains from a single sample sequenced in a study of blood T cell repertoires in COVID-19 (dated by TCRdb to 2018 to 2020). Preparation of the library involved the immunoSEQ multiplex PCR assay. The table was pulled from immuneACCESS by TCRdb, which kept in-frame rearrangements only. Such tables lose some clones; where checked, under half of the loss comes from unresolved V genes, and the rest has no known cause. The table for this sample lists approximately 170,000 clones; 86% of them were counted only once. The ten largest clones add up to roughly 4% of the sample. Sequencing was performed on peripheral blood. These receptors were collected from an older woman with acute or convalescent COVID-19.

The chain couples TRBV12-1 to TRBJ2-3; the table's D call, TRBD2, has no DNA check behind it. TRBV12-1 is classified as a pseudogene. The CDR3 covers 15 residues. As DNA, the CDR3 is TGTGCCAGCAGCTTTGTGGCGCTAAACGGAGGTACGCAGTATTTT. Translating it yields CASSFVALNGGTQYF.

The gene calls are TRBV18 and TRBJ2-1; TRBD1 agrees at 10 bases. V lost 3 bases, J lost 9 bases, and 14 bases stayed unmatched. Germline V CDR1 and CDR2: KGHSH, LQKENI. CDR3 length equals 17 residues. CDR3 protein: CASSPNMPGQGSVEQFF. DNA of the CDR3: TGTGCCAGCTCACCGAACATGCCGGGACAGGGGTCGGTTGAGCAGTTCTTC.

The genes are TRBV18 and TRBJ2-1, with 15 bases matching TRBD2. With V trimmed by 5 bases and J by 7 bases, 12 bases remained unmatched. The germline V gene encodes CDR1 KGHSH and CDR2 LQKENI. This CDR3 region has 18 residues. Here the CDR3 DNA reads TGTGCCAGCTCATCGCCTCGGACTAGCGGGAGGGAGGGGAATGAGCAGTTCTTC. Translation gives CASSSPRTSGREGNEQFF. Combining the CDR3 with reference TRBV18 and TRBJ2-1 gives the whole variable domain NAGVMQNPRHLVRRRGQEARLRCSPMKGHSHVYWYRQLPEEGLKFMVYLQKENIIDESGMPKERFSAEFPKEGPSILRIQQVVRGDSAAYFCASSSPRTSGREGNEQFFGPGTRLTVL.

The sample holds a few counts of this clone. V gene TRBV11-3 combines with J gene TRBJ2-1; D may be TRBD2 (7 bases). V gave up 3 bases and J gave up 3 bases, with 12 bases separating them. Germline CDR1 is SGHNT and CDR2 is YENEEA. CDR3 length equals 15 residues. The CDR3 sequence is CASSFGRGDYNEQFF. The CDR3, as DNA: TGTGCCAGCAGCTTTGGGAGGGGGGACTACAATGAGCAGTTCTTC.

This sequence joins TRBV7-2 and TRBJ2-3; unclear D gene. The CDR3 is 14 residues long. Germline values: CDR1 SGHTA, CDR2 FQGNSA. Trimming took 5 bases from V and 4 from J, leaving 13 bases between them. CDR3 amino acids: CASSARPVPDTQYF. In DNA, the CDR3 is TGTGCCAGCAGCGCTCGTCCGGTCCCAGATACGCAGTATTTT.

V gene TRBV6-5 combines with J gene TRBJ1-4, with 9 positions matching TRBD1. The CDR3 has 14 amino acids. CDR1 is MNHEY and CDR2 is SVGAGI in the germline V gene. J lost 8 bases, V lost 5 bases, and 6 bases had no gene match. CDR3 loop: CASSMNRGREKLFF. The CDR3 DNA reads as TGTGCCAGCAGTATGAACAGGGGGCGAGAAAAACTGTTTTTT.

The chain combines TRBV29-1 with TRBJ2-2; D is undetermined. V lost 4 bases and J lost 5, with 11 bases in between. Germline CDR1 reads SQVTM; CDR2 reads ANQGSEA. This CDR3 comprises 13 residues. In DNA form, the CDR3 reads TGCAGCGTTGGTAGCATCGGTACCGGGGAGCTGTTTTTT. Translation gives CSVGSIGTGELFF.

This sequence joins TRBV7-8 and TRBJ1-3; no firm D call. Trimming took off 4 bases at V and 2 bases at J, with 12 bases between the two ends. The V gene's germline CDR1 is SGHVS and CDR2 FQNEAQ. The length of the CDR3 is 15 residues. In DNA form, the CDR3 reads TGTGCCAGCAGCTCTTATGCGGCCACTGGAAACACCATATATTTT. This codes for CASSSYAATGNTIYF.

The CDR3 reads CASSQDGRRVGGETQYF. CDR3 sequence (DNA): TGTGCCAGCAGCCAAGATGGACGGCGGGTAGGAGGAGAGACCCAGTACTTC. The chain recombines TRBV3-1 (or the pseudogene TRBV3-2) with TRBJ2-5; tentative D call: TRBD2 (5 bases). V gave up 0 bases and J gave up 4 bases, with 18 bases separating them. From germline, CDR1 is LGHDT and CDR2 YNNKEL (reference sequence). The CDR3 length is 17 residues.

This chain uses TRBV19 with TRBJ2-1; D is perhaps TRBD1 (5 bases). This CDR3 is 15 amino acids long. The V gene lost 3 bases and the J gene lost 0 bases, with 9 bases spanning the gap. Germline values: CDR1 LNHDA, CDR2 SQIVND (reference sequence). CDR3 nucleotides: TGTGCCAGTAGTATCAGGGTAGACTCCTACAATGAGCAGTTCTTC. The encoded protein is CASSIRVDSYNEQFF.

The sample holds one count of this clone. The chain has TRBV19 and TRBJ1-6; 8 nucleotides agree with TRBD1. V gave up 4 bases and J gave up 12 bases; unmatched junction bases: 8. The germline V gene has CDR1 LNHDA and CDR2 SQIVND (reference sequence). The CDR3 spans 14 residues. The CDR3 loop reads CASSTGTGQVPLHF. CDR3 DNA: TGTGCCAGTAGTACCGGGACAGGACAAGTACCCCTCCACTTT.

This rearrangement joins TRBV7-2 to TRBJ1-5; D is possibly TRBD1 (5 bases). The V gene lost 5 bases and the J gene lost 4 bases, with 18 bases spanning the gap. Germline V lookup: CDR1 SGHTA, CDR2 FQGNSA. The CDR3 contains 16 residues. Written as DNA, the CDR3 is TGTGCCAGCAGCCCCGGGACTCTCGGACCTAATCAGCCCCAGCATTTT. This gives the protein CASSPGTLGPNQPQHF.

The chain uses TRBV6-6 and TRBJ2-5, with a weak D call TRBD1 (6 bases). This CDR3 spans 14 amino acids. In germline, CDR1 is MNHNY, CDR2 SVGAGI (reference sequence). V was pared by 6 bases and J by 4 bases, with 15 bases between. DNA for the CDR3: TGTGCCAGCAGCCTTTTACAGGGTAGAGAGACCCAGTACTTC. Amino acids: CASSLLQGRETQYF.